This TCR beta chain was recovered during a study of identical twins. MiXCR, run by TCRdb on the 5' RACE reads, gives a single entry per CDR3 protein. Seen here are 250,000 or so distinct CDR3 sequences, about 7.5% observed once, and the top ten hold less than 6.5%. The CDR3 is made up of 15 amino acids. CDR1 and CDR2 (germline): MNHEY, SMNVEV (reference sequence). The V and J ends lost 8 bases and 0 bases respectively, with 15 bases between them. The same sample was also studied in work on yellow fever vaccine responses in identical twins.

The sequencing sample was made of CD8+ T cells sorted from blood. The gene calls are TRBV27 and TRBJ2-3, with D tentatively TRBD2 (5 bases). The sequence came from a young woman in good health. CDR3 region: CASRGIRESTDTQYF. As DNA, the CDR3 is TGTGCCAGCCGAGGGATTAGGGAGAGCACAGATACGCAGTATTTT.